The 25 T cell receptor beta chains reported below all come from one sample, sequenced in a study of STAT5B mutations in CD4+ large granular lymphocyte leukemia. Generated by immunoSEQ multiplex PCR, the TCRdb table keeps only in-frame clones and is missing some. The sample includes 20,000 or so clones, over 70% of them seen just once. Source material: CD4+ T cells from blood buffy coats. The source is a human donor in good health.

V usage is TRBV5-1 and J usage is TRBJ1-2, with D uncertain. Trimming stripped 2 bases from V and 0 bases from J, with 8 bases between. Germline-derived CDR1 and CDR2 are SGHRS and YFSETQ. CDR3 length: 14 amino acids. This CDR3 is CASSFERANYGYTF. The CDR3 DNA follows: TGCGCCAGCAGCTTCGAGAGGGCTAACTATGGCTACACCTTC.

V gene TRBV5-1 combines with J gene TRBJ2-3, with D possibly matching TRBD2 (5 bases). In germline, CDR1 is SGHRS, CDR2 YFSETQ. This CDR3 has 16 amino acids. Trimming took 4 bases from V and 0 from J, leaving 15 bases between them. The CDR3 spells CASSGDYPSSTDTQYF. In DNA form, the CDR3 reads TGCGCCAGCAGCGGTGACTACCCTTCTAGCACAGATACGCAGTATTTT.

The V call is TRBV11-3, the J call TRBJ2-2, with D tentatively TRBD1 (5 bases). The V end was cut by 3 bases, the J end by 1 base, with 9 bases between. Germline CDR1 SGHNT, CDR2 YENEEA. This CDR3 has 15 residues. For the CDR3, the DNA is TGTGCCAGCAGCTTGGGCCAGGGGAACACCGGGGAGCTGTTTTTT. Amino acids: CASSLGQGNTGELFF.

This rearrangement joins TRBV7-2 to TRBJ2-7; D is uncertain. The V end was cut by 4 bases, the J end by 4 bases, with 14 bases between. Germline V gives CDR1 SGHTA, CDR2 FQGNSA. This CDR3 contains 14 residues. This CDR3 is CASSSMSGPYEQYF. CDR3 DNA sequence: TGTGCCAGCAGCTCCATGTCGGGTCCTTACGAGCAGTACTTC.

The rearrangement uses TRBV10-2 and TRBJ2-2, with 10 bases lining up with TRBD2. Germline V lookup: CDR1 WSHSY, CDR2 SAAADI. The CDR3 sequence is 17 residues long. Trimming at V came to 6 bases and at J to 0 bases, leaving 7 bases not matched to a gene. The CDR3 protein is CASSLAGDPANTGELFF. The DNA for the CDR3 is TGCGCCAGCAGCCTAGCGGGAGACCCCGCGAACACCGGGGAGCTGTTTTTT.

The chain uses TRBV5-5 and TRBJ2-7; tentatively, D is TRBD1 or TRBD2 (5 bases each). Trimming cost V 4 bases and J 3 bases, with 20 bases left between them. Germline CDR1 SGHKS, CDR2 YYEKEE (reference sequence). This CDR3 has 16 residues. The CDR3 is CASSGGKALYDYEQYF. CDR3 nucleotide sequence: TGTGCCAGCAGCGGGGGTAAGGCTTTATACGACTACGAGCAGTACTTC.

The V gene is TRBV30, the J gene TRBJ2-1; 11 bases map to TRBD2. This CDR3 contains 16 residues. CDR1 and CDR2 from the germline V gene are GTSNPN and SVGIG (reference sequence). The V segment lost 1 base and the J segment 6 bases; nucleotides outside the gene matches: 8. CDR3 nucleotides: TGTGCCTGGAGTGCCCCCCTAGCGGGAGGACGCAATGAGCAGTTCTTC. Translating gives CAWSAPLAGGRNEQFF.

The chain links TRBV19 to TRBJ2-6, with D perhaps TRBD2 (5 bases). Looked up from germline, CDR1 is LNHDA and CDR2 is SQIVND (reference sequence). V was trimmed by 4 bases and J by 0 bases, leaving 16 bases between them. This CDR3 is built from 18 residues. The CDR3 is CASSRVWAGSSGANVLTF. CDR3 nucleotide sequence: TGTGCCAGTAGTAGGGTCTGGGCGGGTAGCTCTGGGGCCAACGTCCTGACTTTC.

The chain has TRBV27 and TRBJ2-3; 11 nucleotides line up with TRBD2. CDR3 length: 14 amino acids. Germline loops: CDR1 MNHEY, CDR2 SMNVEV (reference sequence). The trim removed 6 bases at V and 2 bases at J, leaving 1 base unmatched. In DNA form, the CDR3 reads TGTGCCAGCAGGGGACTAGCGGCCACAGATACGCAGTATTTT. It codes for CASRGLAATDTQYF.

This sequence joins TRBV9 and TRBJ2-7; D gene uncertain. This CDR3 contains 15 residues. Germline values: CDR1 SGDLS, CDR2 YYNGEE. Trimming cost V 2 bases and J 0 bases, with 12 bases left between them. The CDR3 DNA reads TGTGCCAGCAGCGTCTTTAGCTGGAGCTCCTACGAGCAGTACTTC. It translates to CASSVFSWSSYEQYF.

V gene TRBV5-1 combines with J gene TRBJ2-5; 8 nucleotides match TRBD1. V was clipped by 0 bases and J by 4 bases; unmatched bases: 5. Germline assignment: CDR1 SGHRS and CDR2 YFSETQ. This CDR3 comprises 15 residues. CDR3 nucleotides: TGCGCCAGCAGCTTGGGGACAGGGAGAGGAGAGACCCAGTACTTC. It translates to CASSLGTGRGETQYF.

The V call is TRBV7-6, the J call TRBJ2-5; D unclear. V was cut by 1 base and J by 0 bases, with 3 bases left in between. The CDR3 is 13 amino acids. The V gene's germline CDR1 is SGHVS and CDR2 FNYEAQ. The CDR3 spells CASSLEYQETQYF. CDR3 nucleotides: TGTGCCAGCAGCTTAGAGTACCAAGAGACCCAGTACTTC.

The chain has TRBV5-1 and TRBJ2-1; 7 bases are shared with TRBD1. Germline V lookup: CDR1 SGHRS, CDR2 YFSETQ. V trimming: 0 bases; J trimming: 3 bases; junction bases outside the gene matches: 3. The CDR3 totals 15 residues. CDR3 sequence reads: CASSLVGDSYNEQFF. The DNA of the CDR3 is TGCGCCAGCAGCTTGGTTGGGGACAGCTACAATGAGCAGTTCTTC.

This rearrangement joins TRBV5-6 to TRBJ2-5; maybe TRBD2 (6 bases). The DNA matches TRBJ2-7 better at its end, which makes the J call doubtful. This CDR3 is 13 amino acids long. Per germline, CDR1 SGHDT and CDR2 YYEEEE. The chain's CDR3 is CASHAGSPYEQYF. The CDR3 region has the DNA TGTGCCAGCCACGCGGGGTCTCCCTACGAGCAGTACTTC.

The sample holds a few counts of this clone. This sequence joins TRBV5-8 and TRBJ1-5; maybe TRBD1 (5 bases). The germline V and J ends were trimmed by 0 bases and 4 bases, with 17 bases remaining between them. The germline CDR1 and CDR2 sequences are SGHTS and YDEGEE. This CDR3 has 17 residues. The CDR3 coding sequence is TGTGCCAGCAGCTTGGCCACAGGAACGGGTAGGAATCAGCCCCAGCATTTT. Protein product: CASSLATGTGRNQPQHF.

J is TRBJ2-7 and V is TRBV29-1, with a weak D call TRBD2 (5 bases). The germline V and J ends were trimmed by 4 bases and 1 base, with 8 bases remaining between them. The germline V gene has CDR1 SQVTM and CDR2 ANQGSEA. This CDR3 spans 12 amino acids. This CDR3 reads CSVGGGSYEQYF. The CDR3 DNA reads as TGCAGCGTTGGTGGAGGATCCTACGAGCAGTACTTC.

The chain joins TRBV4-1 to TRBJ2-3, with TRBD2 matching over 7 bases. After removal of 2 bases from V and 5 bases from J, the junction contained 10 bases not matched to a gene. This CDR3 spans 16 amino acids. CDR1 is MGHRA and CDR2 is YSYEKL in the germline V gene. CDR3 amino acids: CASSQKLGGRVDTQYF. CDR3 DNA sequence: TGCGCCAGCAGCCAAAAGCTCGGGGGGAGGGTAGATACGCAGTATTTT.

The chain has TRBV11-3 and TRBJ1-4; D may be TRBD1 (6 bases). In germline, CDR1 is SGHNT, CDR2 YENEEA. Trimming removed 3 bases from V and 5 bases from J, with 22 bases in between. The CDR3 totals 18 residues. CDR3 bases: TGTGCCAGCAGCTTCTCTCCCGGGACAACTACAGAGAATGAAAAACTGTTTTTT. This codes for CASSFSPGTTTENEKLFF.

The chain carries TRBV10-2 and TRBJ1-3; 8 bases match TRBD1. There are 14 residues in the CDR3. CDR1 and CDR2 from the germline V gene are WSHSY and SAAADI. V shed 10 bases and J 9 bases; nucleotides not matched to a gene: 14. CDR3 nucleotide sequence: TGCGCCACGCGACAGGGGATTACAGCGCCCACCATATATTTT. It encodes CATRQGITAPTIYF.

The gene calls are TRBV30 and TRBJ1-4, with D perhaps matching TRBD1 (6 bases). Trimming shortened V by 1 base and J by 4 bases, and 19 bases separated the two germline ends. Germline V gene sequence: CDR1 GTSNPN, CDR2 SVGIG (reference sequence). CDR3 size: 17 residues. CDR3 amino acids: CAWSATRTDGYNEKLFF. CDR3 DNA: TGTGCCTGGAGTGCAACTAGGACAGACGGATATAATGAAAAACTGTTTTTT.

This clone was counted a single time. The chain combines TRBV11-2 with TRBJ2-3; D call uncertain. Per the germline V gene, CDR1 is SGHAT and CDR2 is FQNNGV. V lost 4 bases, J lost 7 bases, and 12 bases lay in between. There are 13 residues in the CDR3. CDR3 bases: TGTGCCAGCAGCTCCACGCAACCGAATACGCAGTATTTT. As protein: CASSSTQPNTQYF.

The CDR3 loop is CASSRRGLGEKLFF. As DNA, the CDR3 is TGTGCCAGCAGCAGGAGGGGGCTAGGTGAAAAACTGTTTTTT. The chain is built from TRBV11-2 and TRBJ1-4; 7 bases align to TRBD1. CDR3 size: 14 residues. In germline, CDR1 is SGHAT, CDR2 FQNNGV. Germline trimming cut 5 bases from V and 7 bases from J; bases unmatched to any gene: 7.

This rearrangement joins TRBV10-2 to TRBJ2-1; the match to TRBD2 covers 14 bases. With 6 bases clipped from V and 9 bases from J, the junction kept 7 bases outside the gene matches. This CDR3 has 15 residues. Germline V gives CDR1 WSHSY, CDR2 SAAADI. Here the CDR3 DNA reads TGCGCCAGCAGACCGGGACTAGCGGGAGACGGTGAGCAGTTCTTC. Its translation is CASRPGLAGDGEQFF.

V is TRBV7-6 and J is TRBJ2-3; the D call may be TRBD1 or TRBD2 (5 bases each). The length of the CDR3 is 15 residues. Germline V gene data show CDR1 as SGHVS and CDR2 as FNYEAQ. The V and J ends lost 3 bases and 2 bases respectively, with 12 bases between them. CDR3 protein: CASSFPGTLTDTQYF. The CDR3 region has the DNA TGTGCCAGCAGCTTTCCCGGGACGCTCACAGATACGCAGTATTTT.

The chain links TRBV7-9 to TRBJ2-7; D gene uncertain. This CDR3 is built from 13 residues. With 5 bases removed from V and 0 bases from J, the gap between germline ends came to 8 bases. Germline loops: CDR1 SEHNR, CDR2 FQNEAQ (reference sequence). Here the CDR3 reads CASSRDNSYEQYF. In DNA form, the CDR3 reads TGTGCCAGCAGCCGAGACAACTCCTACGAGCAGTACTTC.